This TCR beta chain was sequenced for a study of CD8 T cells in Susac syndrome. It was with random hexamers that 0.5 to 1 ug RNA was reverse transcribed. Coverage of TCR beta CDR3 amplification by immunoSEQ multiplex PCR extended to 54 Vbeta and 13 Jbeta. Using its own MiXCR run on the immunoSEQ multiplex PCR reads, TCRdb lists one record per CDR3 protein. The sample lists about 76,000 distinct CDR3 sequences; roughly nine tenths were seen once. The CDR3 covers 14 residues. Per the germline V gene, CDR1 is MGHRA and CDR2 is YSYEKL. V was shortened by 3 bases and J by 1 base, with 10 bases between the two germline ends. FACS enriched CD8+ TEMRA cells, while bulk CD8+ and CD4+ were negatively isolated.

Sequenced input: CD8+ T cells from PBMCs. The TCR sequence derives from a human donor with multiple sclerosis. This chain links TRBV4-1 with TRBJ2-7, with D possibly TRBD2 on 6 matching bases. The CDR3 sequence: CASSHPGESYEQYF. In DNA, the CDR3 is TGCGCCAGCAGCCACCCGGGGGAGTCCTACGAGCAGTACTTC.